Listed here are 13 T cell receptor beta chains from one sample, sequenced in a study of blood T cells in healthy people across ages (dated by TCRdb to about 2015). The library came from 5' RACE. Instrument used: Illumina HiSeq 2500. A second PCR of about 7 to 12 cycles was run with a J-beta primer mix and a sample-barcoded 5' primer. TCRdb reanalyzed the raw reads on its own, using fastp at Q25 for trimming and MiXCR for clone calling, and kept in-frame beta chains. Every CDR3 protein is listed once, alongside the most common genes and DNA of its rows. This sample gives 1.5 million to 2 million distinct CDR3 sequences in total; 40% to 55% of them show up just once. The ten largest clonotypes hold less than 2.5% of the sample. Specimen: blood. These TCRs come from a middle-aged woman in good health.

The CDR3 DNA follows: TGTGCCAGCAGCTTTACCGAGACAGCGACCTACGAGCAGTACTTC. Protein sequence: CASSFTETATYEQYF. The V and J genes are TRBV7-2 and TRBJ2-1; tentative D call: TRBD1 (5 bases). The tail of the sequence fits TRBJ2-7 better, so the J call may be wrong. Germline lookup yields CDR1 SGHTA and CDR2 FQGNSA. This CDR3 has 15 amino acids.

The V and J genes are TRBV29-1 and TRBJ1-2; a weak D match, TRBD1 (6 bases). Trimming took 3 bases from V and 4 from J, leaving 15 bases between them. From germline, CDR1 is SQVTM and CDR2 ANQGSEA. The CDR3 covers 14 residues. The DNA for the CDR3 is TGCAGCGTTGAGTGGGTTGAGGGGGGCTATGGCTACACCTTC. Its protein is CSVEWVEGGYGYTF.

V and J are TRBV24-1 and TRBJ2-1, with unresolved D. Germline values: CDR1 KGHDR, CDR2 SFDVKD. The CDR3 sequence is 15 residues long. Trimming left V 9 bases short and J 0 bases short, with 14 bases between. Here the CDR3 reads CATGRTYGSYNEQFF. The CDR3 DNA sequence: TGTGCCACCGGAAGGACCTATGGCTCCTACAATGAGCAGTTCTTC.

This clonotype was seen a few times. The chain uses TRBV28 and TRBJ1-2, with D perhaps matching TRBD1 (6 bases). The V end lost 5 bases, the J end lost 8 bases, and 21 bases lay between the germline ends. This CDR3 has 15 residues. Germline assignment: CDR1 MDHEN and CDR2 SYDVKM. CDR3 in amino acids: CASSPETSTGLGYTF. DNA for the CDR3: TGTGCCAGCAGTCCCGAAACCTCTACAGGGTTAGGCTACACCTTC.

The sample holds a few counts of this clonotype. The chain employs TRBV6-5 and TRBJ1-6; TRBD1 matches 10 bases. After removal of 0 bases from V and 7 bases from J, the junction contained 0 bases not matched to a gene. Germline V gives CDR1 MNHEY, CDR2 SVGAGI. The CDR3 covers 15 residues. The CDR3 DNA is TGTGCCAGCAGTTACTCGACAGGGGGCAATTCACCCCTCCACTTT. It yields the protein CASSYSTGGNSPLHF.

V is TRBV28 and J is TRBJ2-1; unclear D gene. The germline V gene encodes CDR1 MDHEN and CDR2 SYDVKM. The CDR3 consists of 16 residues. V was trimmed by 2 bases and J by 0 bases, leaving 11 bases between them. CDR3 sequence (DNA): TGTGCCAGCAGTTTAATGGCTGCAAGCTCCTACAATGAGCAGTTCTTC. As protein: CASSLMAASSYNEQFF.

J is TRBJ1-5 and V is TRBV18; D may be TRBD1 (5 bases). CDR1 is KGHSH, CDR2 LQKENI, per germline. Trimming stripped 3 bases from V and 6 bases from J, with 12 bases between. This CDR3 is 14 amino acids long. This CDR3 is CASSPARVFQPQHF. DNA of the CDR3: TGTGCCAGCTCACCGGCCAGGGTGTTTCAGCCCCAGCATTTT.

The rearrangement links TRBV20-1 to TRBJ1-2, with D tentatively TRBD1 (6 bases). The CDR3 runs 11 residues. Germline CDR1 and CDR2: DFQATT and SNEGSKA (reference sequence). CDR3 in amino acids: CRPRGGEGYTF. For the CDR3, the DNA is TGCAGGCCCAGGGGCGGGGAGGGCTACACCTTC.

V is TRBV2 and J is TRBJ1-2; D is undetermined. The CDR3 runs to 11 residues. V lost 6 bases to trimming and J lost 8 bases, with 10 bases between them. Germline V gene data show CDR1 as SNHLY and CDR2 as FYNNEI. The CDR3 spells CASRAGPGYTF. The CDR3 coding sequence is TGTGCCAGCAGAGCAGGACCCGGCTACACCTTC.

The table lists this clonotype with a few counts. The chain joins TRBV20-1 to TRBJ2-1; perhaps TRBD1 as D (6 bases). The CDR3 extends over 13 amino acids. V lost 5 bases, J lost 3 bases, and 11 bases lay in between. Germline loops: CDR1 DFQATT, CDR2 SNEGSKA (reference sequence). CDR3 in amino acids: CSAGGRYYNEQFF. CDR3 DNA sequence: TGCAGTGCTGGGGGCAGGTACTACAATGAGCAGTTCTTC.

This chain connects TRBV4-3 to TRBJ2-1, with TRBD2 identical over 9 bases. Germline V lookup: CDR1 LGHNA, CDR2 YSLEER. This CDR3 is 16 amino acids long. Unmatched junction bases numbered 9, after V lost 3 bases and J lost 6 bases. CDR3 DNA: TGCGCCAGCAGCCATCTTCTAGCGGGGAAGCGCAATGAGCAGTTCTTC. It translates to CASSHLLAGKRNEQFF.

The chain is built from TRBV18 and TRBJ2-3, with D uncertain. Germline-derived CDR1 and CDR2 are KGHSH and LQKENI. The V and J ends lost 6 bases and 2 bases respectively, with 12 bases between them. The CDR3 loop spans 14 amino acids. The CDR3 coding sequence is TGTGCCAGCTCGGTCATATCCTCCACAGATACGCAGTATTTT. Translation: CASSVISSTDTQYF.

Of note for this clonotype: An end of the junction differs from the germline gene, which may be a read error. V usage is TRBV5-8 and J usage is TRBJ1-4; TRBD1 matches at 7 bases. Germline CDR1 and CDR2: SGHTS and YDEGEE. CDR3 length: 14 amino acids. This chain's CDR3 is CAGSLSGGSEKLFF. The DNA for the CDR3 is TGTGCCGGCAGCTTGTCAGGGGGAAGCGAAAAACTGTTTTTT. Drawing the rest from reference TRBV5-8 and TRBJ1-4, the complete variable domain is EAGVTQSPTHLIKTRGQQATLRCSPISGHTSVYWYQQALGLGLQFLLWYDEGEERNRGNFPPRFSGRQFPNYSSELNVNALELEDSALYLCAGSLSGGSEKLFFGSGTQLSVL.